These 17 T cell receptor beta chains share one sample of origin, sequenced in a study of blood T cell repertoires in COVID-19. Assay: immunoSEQ multiplex PCR; the TCRdb copy retains only in-frame clones and omits some. In the table there are 150,000 to 200,000 clones, around 80% of which are singletons. Specimen: peripheral blood. The origin of the receptors is a woman older than 75 with active or convalescent COVID-19.

The chain carries TRBV28 and TRBJ1-1; D is uncertain. In germline, CDR1 is MDHEN, CDR2 SYDVKM. The ends were cut back, 5 bases at V and 11 bases at J, with 18 bases in the middle. The CDR3 consists of 13 residues. CDR3 sequence: CASSRASPTGAFF. In nucleotides, the CDR3 is TGTGCCAGCAGTAGGGCCTCTCCTACGGGGGCTTTCTTT. Filled out from reference TRBV28 and TRBJ1-1, the complete variable domain reads DVKVTQSSRYLVKRTGEKVFLECVQDMDHENMFWYRQDPGLGLRLIYFSYDVKMKEKGDIPEGYSVSREKKERFSLILESASTNQTSMYLCASSRASPTGAFFGQGTRLTVV.

This chain links TRBV3-1 (or the pseudogene TRBV3-2) with TRBJ2-3; the match to TRBD2 covers 13 bases. Germline CDR1 LGHDT, CDR2 YNNKEL (reference sequence). Trimming took 4 bases from V and 1 from J; bases not matched to a gene: 2. This CDR3 has 16 residues. The CDR3, as DNA: TGTGCCAGCAGCCCGGGACTAGCGGGACGCACAGATACGCAGTATTTT. Encoded protein: CASSPGLAGRTDTQYF.

The CDR3 sequence: CASSAKIDRGPSGNTIYF. The CDR3 DNA reads as TGTGCCAGCAGCGCGAAAATAGACAGGGGGCCGTCTGGAAACACCATATATTTT. V gene TRBV21-1 combines with J gene TRBJ1-3; TRBD1 was called by the table and not checked on the DNA. TRBV21-1 is termed a pseudogene. This CDR3 spans 18 amino acids.

A note on this clone: At one end, the junction sequence differs from germline, possibly due to a read error. This chain joins TRBV2 and TRBJ1-2; 12 nucleotides align to TRBD1. Germline V CDR1 and CDR2: SNHLY, FYNNEI. CDR3 length equals 15 residues. The CDR3 sequence is CASREGTGGGYGYTF. CDR3 sequence (DNA): TGTGCCAGCAGGGAAGGGACAGGGGGCGGATATGGCTACACCTTC.

The rearrangement links TRBV30 to TRBJ2-7; D gene ambiguous. This CDR3 has 12 amino acids. Between the trimmed V and J ends, which lost 3 bases and 0 bases, there was a span of 6 bases. CDR1 and CDR2 from the germline V gene are GTSNPN and SVGIG (reference sequence). The CDR3 coding sequence is TGTGCCTGGAGCCCGGGCTCCTACGAGCAGTACTTC. Protein: CAWSPGSYEQYF.

V is TRBV9 and J is TRBJ1-2; D remains ambiguous. CDR3 length: 14 amino acids. Germline V CDR1 and CDR2: SGDLS, YYNGEE. V shed 0 bases and J shed 0 bases, with 6 bases lying between them. In DNA form, the CDR3 reads TGTGCCAGCAGCGTAGTTTCAGCTAACTATGGCTACACCTTC. Its protein product is CASSVVSANYGYTF.

The V gene is TRBV5-6, the J gene TRBJ2-7; unclear D gene. Trimming pared 4 bases from V and 2 bases from J, leaving 10 bases between. This CDR3 is built from 13 residues. The germline gives CDR1 SGHDT, CDR2 YYEEEE. The CDR3: CASSIGPPYEQYF. The CDR3 nucleotides read TGTGCCAGCAGCATTGGCCCACCCTACGAGCAGTACTTC. Variable domain in full (rest from reference TRBV5-6 and TRBJ2-7): DAGVTQSPTHLIKTRGQQVTLRCSPKSGHDTVSWYQQALGQGPQFIFQYYEEEERQRGNFPDRFSGHQFPNYSSELNVNALLLGDSALYLCASSIGPPYEQYFGPGTRLTVT.

This rearrangement joins TRBV19 to TRBJ1-2; 9 positions match TRBD1. The V and J ends lost 9 bases and 1 base, in that order; junction bases with no gene match: 3. Germline V gives CDR1 LNHDA, CDR2 SQIVND (reference sequence). The length of the CDR3 is 13 residues. The CDR3: CASRDRVNYGYTF. For the CDR3, the DNA is TGTGCCAGCCGGGACAGGGTTAACTATGGCTACACCTTC.

V gene TRBV10-3 combines with J gene TRBJ1-2, with a weak D call TRBD1 (5 bases). The V gene lost 0 bases and the J gene lost 2 bases, with 7 bases spanning the gap. This CDR3 is built from 14 residues. Germline CDR1 and CDR2: ENHRY and SYGVKD. CDR3 sequence (DNA): TGTGCCATCAGTGAGTCAAGGGGAAACTATGGCTACACCTTC. Protein product: CAISESRGNYGYTF.

V is TRBV5-6 and J is TRBJ1-2; 8 bases are shared with TRBD1. The CDR3 spans 14 residues. V lost 4 bases and J lost 4; bases outside the gene matches: 6. Germline-derived CDR1 and CDR2 are SGHDT and YYEEEE. CDR3 sequence reads: CASSVTGAAYGYTF. CDR3 sequence (DNA): TGTGCCAGCAGCGTGACAGGGGCCGCCTATGGCTACACCTTC. Filled out from reference TRBV5-6 and TRBJ1-2, the complete variable domain reads DAGVTQSPTHLIKTRGQQVTLRCSPKSGHDTVSWYQQALGQGPQFIFQYYEEEERQRGNFPDRFSGHQFPNYSSELNVNALLLGDSALYLCASSVTGAAYGYTFGSGTRLTVV.

This sequence joins TRBV6-6 and TRBJ1-1; D is ambiguous. Between the trimmed V and J ends, which lost 0 bases and 7 bases, there was a span of 6 bases. Per the germline V gene, CDR1 is MNHNY and CDR2 is SVGAGI (reference sequence). The CDR3 loop spans 12 amino acids. In nucleotides, the CDR3 is TGTGCCAGCAGTTACTCCCCTGTTGAAGCTTTCTTT. This codes for CASSYSPVEAFF.

This clone occurred a few times. The genes are TRBV11-2 and TRBJ1-6, with TRBD1 identical over 7 bases. The length of the CDR3 is 15 residues. The germline V gene encodes CDR1 SGHAT and CDR2 FQNNGV. V was clipped by 4 bases and J by 9 bases; unmatched bases: 9. The CDR3 nucleotides are TGTGCCAGCAGCTCCTACAGGGGCAGGGGTTCACCCCTCCACTTT. It translates to CASSSYRGRGSPLHF.

The chain links TRBV2 to TRBJ1-4; a weak D match, TRBD1 (5 bases). The CDR3 loop spans 16 amino acids. Germline CDR1 reads SNHLY; CDR2 reads FYNNEI. Trimming left V 5 bases short and J 0 bases short, with 13 bases between. CDR3 sequence: CASSRAGGATNEKLFF. The CDR3, as DNA: TGTGCCAGCAGTCGCGCCGGGGGTGCAACTAATGAAAAACTGTTTTTT. The whole variable domain, filled in from reference TRBV2 and TRBJ1-4, reads EPEVTQTPSHQVTQMGQEVILRCVPISNHLYFYWYRQILGQKVEFLVSFYNNEISEKSEIFDDQFSVERPDGSNFTLKIRSTKLEDSAMYFCASSRAGGATNEKLFFGSGTQLSVL.

The chain couples TRBV5-1 to TRBJ1-4; 8 nucleotides agree with TRBD1. Germline V gene data show CDR1 as SGHRS and CDR2 as YFSETQ. J lost 11 bases, V lost 0 bases, and 0 bases had no gene match. The CDR3 is 12 amino acids. CDR3 sequence (DNA): TGCGCCAGCAGCTTGGACAGGGGGAAACTGTTTTTT. This encodes CASSLDRGKLFF.

This chain connects TRBV3-1 (or the pseudogene TRBV3-2) to TRBJ2-7; tentative D call: TRBD1 (7 bases). The V end lost 4 bases, the J end lost 2 bases, and 9 bases lay between the germline ends. The CDR3 has 13 amino acids. Germline assignment: CDR1 LGHDT and CDR2 YNNKEL (reference sequence). The chain's CDR3 is CASSRGTAYEQYF. The CDR3 DNA is TGTGCCAGCAGCCGCGGGACAGCCTACGAGCAGTACTTC.

In DNA, the CDR3 is TGCGCCAGCAGCCAAGATGGTCAGGGTATTTTTAGTTCTGGAAACACCATATATTTT. It is translated as CASSQDGQGIFSSGNTIYF. This chain connects TRBV4-1 to TRBJ1-3; a weak D match, TRBD1 (5 bases). V lost 0 bases, J lost 1 base, and 19 bases lay in between. From germline, CDR1 is MGHRA and CDR2 YSYEKL. The CDR3 totals 19 residues.

The CDR3 nucleotides are TGTGCCAGCAGCAACGGGGACAGGGAACACGAGCAGTACTTC. It is translated as CASSNGDREHEQYF. This chain connects TRBV21-1 to TRBJ2-7; TRBD1 is the table's D call and was not checked against the DNA. TRBV21-1 is a pseudogene locus. The CDR3 is 14 amino acids.